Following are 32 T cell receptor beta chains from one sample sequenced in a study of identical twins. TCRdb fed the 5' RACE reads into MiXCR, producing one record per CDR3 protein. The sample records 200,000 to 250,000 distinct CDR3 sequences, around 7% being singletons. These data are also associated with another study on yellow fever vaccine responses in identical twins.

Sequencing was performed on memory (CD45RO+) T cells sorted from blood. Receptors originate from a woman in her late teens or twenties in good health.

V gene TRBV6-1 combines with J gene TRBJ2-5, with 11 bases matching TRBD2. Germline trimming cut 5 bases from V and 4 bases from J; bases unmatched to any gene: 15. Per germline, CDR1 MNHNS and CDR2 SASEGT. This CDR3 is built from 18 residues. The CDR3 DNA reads TGTGCCAGCAGTCCGGGGGCCTTTCCGCTAGCGGGGGGAGAGACCCAGTACTTC. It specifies CASSPGAFPLAGGETQYF.

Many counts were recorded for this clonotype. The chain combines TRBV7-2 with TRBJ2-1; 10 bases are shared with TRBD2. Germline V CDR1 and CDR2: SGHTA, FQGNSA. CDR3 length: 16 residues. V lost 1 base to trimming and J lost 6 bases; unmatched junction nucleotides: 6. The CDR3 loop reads CASSLVVLAGANEQFF. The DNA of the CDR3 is TGTGCCAGCAGCTTAGTGGTTCTAGCGGGAGCCAATGAGCAGTTCTTC.

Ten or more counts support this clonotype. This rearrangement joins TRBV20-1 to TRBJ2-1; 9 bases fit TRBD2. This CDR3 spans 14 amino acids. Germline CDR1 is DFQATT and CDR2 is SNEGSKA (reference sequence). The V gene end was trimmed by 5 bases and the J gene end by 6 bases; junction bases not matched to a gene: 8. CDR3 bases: TGCAGTGCTCTTAGCGGGGGCCAAACCAATGAGCAGTTCTTC. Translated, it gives CSALSGGQTNEQFF.

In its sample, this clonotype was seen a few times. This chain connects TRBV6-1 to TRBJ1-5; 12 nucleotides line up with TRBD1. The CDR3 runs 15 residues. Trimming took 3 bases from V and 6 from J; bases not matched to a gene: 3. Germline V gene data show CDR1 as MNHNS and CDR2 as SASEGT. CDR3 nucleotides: TGTGCCAGCAGTGAGGAGGGACAGGGGGCTCAGCCCCAGCATTTT. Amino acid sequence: CASSEEGQGAQPQHF.

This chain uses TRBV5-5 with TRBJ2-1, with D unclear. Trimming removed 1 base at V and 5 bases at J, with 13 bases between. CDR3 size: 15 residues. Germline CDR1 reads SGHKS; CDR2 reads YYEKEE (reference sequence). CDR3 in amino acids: CASSLTWLGNNEQFF. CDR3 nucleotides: TGTGCCAGCAGCTTGACCTGGCTCGGTAACAATGAGCAGTTCTTC.

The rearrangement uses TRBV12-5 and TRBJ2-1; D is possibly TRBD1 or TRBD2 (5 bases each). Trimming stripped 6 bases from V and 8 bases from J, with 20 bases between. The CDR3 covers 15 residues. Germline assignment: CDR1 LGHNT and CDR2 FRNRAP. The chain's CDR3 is CASGSGTGLIYEQFF. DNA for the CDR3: TGTGCTAGTGGCTCCGGGACCGGACTTATTTATGAGCAGTTCTTC.

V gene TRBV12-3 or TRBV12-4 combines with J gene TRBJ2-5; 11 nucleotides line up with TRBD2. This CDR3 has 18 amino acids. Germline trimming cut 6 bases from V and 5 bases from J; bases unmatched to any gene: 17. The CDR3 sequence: CASSRGWTSGSPRETQYF. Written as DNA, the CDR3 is TGTGCCAGCAGCCGAGGGTGGACTAGCGGGTCCCCAAGGGAGACCCAGTACTTC.

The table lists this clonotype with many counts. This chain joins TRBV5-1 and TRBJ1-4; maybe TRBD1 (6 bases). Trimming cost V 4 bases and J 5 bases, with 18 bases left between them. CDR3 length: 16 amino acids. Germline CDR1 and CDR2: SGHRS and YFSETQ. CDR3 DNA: TGCGCCAGCAGCACTGGACAGACCGACCTAAATGAAAAACTGTTTTTT. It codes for CASSTGQTDLNEKLFF.

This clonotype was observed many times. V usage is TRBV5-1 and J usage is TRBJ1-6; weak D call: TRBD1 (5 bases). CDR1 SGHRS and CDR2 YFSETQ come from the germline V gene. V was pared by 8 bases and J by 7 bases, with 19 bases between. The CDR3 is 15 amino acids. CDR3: CASTSDQGKNSPLHF. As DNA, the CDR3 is TGCGCCAGTACATCCGACCAGGGTAAAAATTCACCCCTCCACTTT. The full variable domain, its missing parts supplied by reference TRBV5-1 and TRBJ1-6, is KAGVTQTPRYLIKTRGQQVTLSCSPISGHRSVSWYQQTPGQGLQFLFEYFSETQRNKGNFPGRFSGRQFSNSRSEMNVSTLELGDSALYLCASTSDQGKNSPLHFGNGTRLTVT.

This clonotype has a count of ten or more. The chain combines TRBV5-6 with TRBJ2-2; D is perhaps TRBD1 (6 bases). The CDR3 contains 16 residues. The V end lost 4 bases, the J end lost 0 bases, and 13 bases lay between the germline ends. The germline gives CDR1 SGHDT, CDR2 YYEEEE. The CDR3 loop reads CASSLRGRANTGELFF. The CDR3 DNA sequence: TGTGCCAGCAGCCTCAGGGGACGCGCGAACACCGGGGAGCTGTTTTTT.

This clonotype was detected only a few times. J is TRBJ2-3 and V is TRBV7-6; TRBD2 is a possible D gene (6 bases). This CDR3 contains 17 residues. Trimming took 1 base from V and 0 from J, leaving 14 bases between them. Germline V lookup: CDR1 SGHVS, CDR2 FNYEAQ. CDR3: CASSLEAWRGSTDTQYF. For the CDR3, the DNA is TGTGCCAGCAGCTTAGAGGCGTGGCGGGGTAGCACAGATACGCAGTATTTT.

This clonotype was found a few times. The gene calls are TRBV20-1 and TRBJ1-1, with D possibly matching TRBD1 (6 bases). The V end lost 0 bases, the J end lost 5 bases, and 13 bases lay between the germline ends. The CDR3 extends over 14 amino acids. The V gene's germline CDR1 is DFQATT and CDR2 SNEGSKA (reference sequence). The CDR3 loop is CSARDGAGDTEAFF. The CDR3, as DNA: TGCAGTGCTAGAGATGGAGCAGGGGATACTGAAGCTTTCTTT.

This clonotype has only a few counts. CDR3 sequence: CASSFSRVVRRAYEQYV. CDR3 sequence (DNA): TGTGCCAGCAGTTTTTCTCGGGTGGTTAGGAGAGCCTACGAGCAGTACGTC. The chain employs TRBV28 and TRBJ2-7; D is unclear. The V gene's germline CDR1 is MDHEN and CDR2 SYDVKM. The CDR3 loop spans 17 amino acids. The ends were cut back, 3 bases at V and 2 bases at J, with 20 bases in the middle.

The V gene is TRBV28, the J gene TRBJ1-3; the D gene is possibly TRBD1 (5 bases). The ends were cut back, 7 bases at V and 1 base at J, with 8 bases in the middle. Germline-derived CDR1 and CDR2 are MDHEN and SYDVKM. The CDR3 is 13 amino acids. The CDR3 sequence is CASTTGSGNTIYF. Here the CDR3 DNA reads TGTGCCAGCACCACAGGTTCTGGAAACACCATATATTTT.

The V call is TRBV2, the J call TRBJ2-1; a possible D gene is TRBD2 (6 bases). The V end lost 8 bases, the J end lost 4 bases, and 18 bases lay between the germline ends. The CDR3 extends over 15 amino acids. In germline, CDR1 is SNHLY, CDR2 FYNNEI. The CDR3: CASVPPGLQYNEQFF. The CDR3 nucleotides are TGTGCCAGCGTCCCACCGGGACTTCAATACAATGAGCAGTTCTTC.

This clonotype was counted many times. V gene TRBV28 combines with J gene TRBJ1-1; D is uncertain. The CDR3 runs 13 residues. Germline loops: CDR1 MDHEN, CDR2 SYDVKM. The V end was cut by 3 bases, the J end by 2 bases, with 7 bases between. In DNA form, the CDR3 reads TGTGCCAGCAGTTTGGTGGGAAACACTGAAGCTTTCTTT. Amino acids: CASSLVGNTEAFF.

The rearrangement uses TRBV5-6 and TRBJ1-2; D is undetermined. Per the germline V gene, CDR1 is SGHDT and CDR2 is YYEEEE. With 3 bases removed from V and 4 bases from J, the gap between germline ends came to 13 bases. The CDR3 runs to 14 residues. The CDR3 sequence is CASSSAAVGYGYTF. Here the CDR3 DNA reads TGTGCCAGCAGCTCGGCAGCTGTCGGCTATGGCTACACCTTC.

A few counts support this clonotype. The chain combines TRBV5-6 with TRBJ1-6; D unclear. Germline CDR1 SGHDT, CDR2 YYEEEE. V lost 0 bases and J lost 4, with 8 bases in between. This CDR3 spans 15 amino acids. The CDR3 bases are TGTGCCAGCAGCTTGGTCGGGCCGTATAATTCACCCCTCCACTTT. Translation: CASSLVGPYNSPLHF.

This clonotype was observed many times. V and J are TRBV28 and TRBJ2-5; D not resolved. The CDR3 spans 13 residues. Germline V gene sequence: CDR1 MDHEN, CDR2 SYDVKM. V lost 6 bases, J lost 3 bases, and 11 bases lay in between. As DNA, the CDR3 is TGTGCCAGCAGACCCCCGGGCAAAGAGACCCAGTACTTC. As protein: CASRPPGKETQYF. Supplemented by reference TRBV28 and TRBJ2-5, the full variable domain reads DVKVTQSSRYLVKRTGEKVFLECVQDMDHENMFWYRQDPGLGLRLIYFSYDVKMKEKGDIPEGYSVSREKKERFSLILESASTNQTSMYLCASRPPGKETQYFGPGTRLLVL.

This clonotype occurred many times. CDR3 region: CAISGDGGPGEQFF. The CDR3 nucleotides are TGTGCCATCAGTGGGGACGGAGGACCCGGTGAGCAGTTCTTC. J is TRBJ2-1 and V is TRBV10-3, with D perhaps TRBD1 or TRBD2 (5 bases each). Trimming shortened V by 4 bases and J by 9 bases, and 16 bases separated the two germline ends. Germline V lookup: CDR1 ENHRY, CDR2 SYGVKD. The CDR3 has 14 residues.

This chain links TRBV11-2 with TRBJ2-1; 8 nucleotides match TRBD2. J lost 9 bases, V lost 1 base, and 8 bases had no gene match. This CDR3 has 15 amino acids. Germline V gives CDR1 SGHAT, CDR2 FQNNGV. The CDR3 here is CASSLGGLGGGEQFF. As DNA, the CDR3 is TGTGCCAGCAGCTTAGGGGGACTAGGAGGCGGTGAGCAGTTCTTC.

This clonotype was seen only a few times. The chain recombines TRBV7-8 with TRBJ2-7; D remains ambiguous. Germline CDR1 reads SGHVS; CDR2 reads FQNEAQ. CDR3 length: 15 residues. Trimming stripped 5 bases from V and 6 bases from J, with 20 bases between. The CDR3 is CASSPIPLTPSEQYF. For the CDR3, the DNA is TGTGCCAGCAGCCCCATTCCTCTAACTCCGTCCGAGCAGTACTTC.

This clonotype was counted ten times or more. The DNA of the CDR3 is TGCAGTGTAACACCTCAGGGGTACGAGCAGTACGTC. As protein: CSVTPQGYEQYV. This chain connects TRBV20-1 to TRBJ2-7, with D perhaps TRBD1 (6 bases). The germline CDR1 and CDR2 sequences are DFQATT and SNEGSKA (reference sequence). V was shortened by 7 bases and J by 4 bases, with 14 bases between the two germline ends. The CDR3 runs 12 residues.

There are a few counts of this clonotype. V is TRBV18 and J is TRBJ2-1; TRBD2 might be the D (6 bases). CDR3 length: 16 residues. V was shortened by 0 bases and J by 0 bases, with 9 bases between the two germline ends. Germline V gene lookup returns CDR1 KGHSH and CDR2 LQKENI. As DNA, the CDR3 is TGTGCCAGCTCACCACCAGGCGGGATCTCCTACAATGAGCAGTTCTTC. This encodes CASSPPGGISYNEQFF.

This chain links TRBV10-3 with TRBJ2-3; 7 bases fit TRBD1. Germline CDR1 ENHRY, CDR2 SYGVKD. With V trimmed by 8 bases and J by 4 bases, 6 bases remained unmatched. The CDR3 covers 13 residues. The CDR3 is CAIEKGASDTQYF. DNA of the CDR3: TGTGCCATCGAAAAGGGGGCTTCAGATACGCAGTATTTT.

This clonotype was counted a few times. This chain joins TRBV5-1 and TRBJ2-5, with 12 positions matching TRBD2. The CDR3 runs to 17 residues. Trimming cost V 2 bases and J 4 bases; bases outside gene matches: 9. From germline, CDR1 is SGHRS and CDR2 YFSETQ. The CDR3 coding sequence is TGCGCCAGCAGCTTTGATTGGCTAGCGGGGGGGCGAGAGACCCAGTACTTC. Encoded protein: CASSFDWLAGGRETQYF. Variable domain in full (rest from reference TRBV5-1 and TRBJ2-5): KAGVTQTPRYLIKTRGQQVTLSCSPISGHRSVSWYQQTPGQGLQFLFEYFSETQRNKGNFPGRFSGRQFSNSRSEMNVSTLELGDSALYLCASSFDWLAGGRETQYFGPGTRLLVL.

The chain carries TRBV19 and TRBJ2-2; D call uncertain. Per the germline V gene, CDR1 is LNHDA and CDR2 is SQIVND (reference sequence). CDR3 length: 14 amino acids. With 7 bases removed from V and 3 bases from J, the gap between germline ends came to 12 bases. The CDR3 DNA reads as TGTGCCAGTACCTCGGGTGAGCACACCGGGGAGCTGTTTTTT. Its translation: CASTSGEHTGELFF.

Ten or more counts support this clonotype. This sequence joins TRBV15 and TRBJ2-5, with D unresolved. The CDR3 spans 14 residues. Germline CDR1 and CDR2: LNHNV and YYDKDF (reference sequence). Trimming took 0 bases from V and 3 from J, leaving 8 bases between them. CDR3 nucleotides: TGTGCCACCAGCAGAGATCAGGCAGAAGAGACCCAGTACTTC. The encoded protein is CATSRDQAEETQYF.

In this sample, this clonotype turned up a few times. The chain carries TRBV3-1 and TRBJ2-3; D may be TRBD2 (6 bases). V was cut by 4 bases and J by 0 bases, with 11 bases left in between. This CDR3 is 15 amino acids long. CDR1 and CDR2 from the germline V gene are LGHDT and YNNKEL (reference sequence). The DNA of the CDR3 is TGTGCCAGCAGCCGGGGGGACCTAAGCACAGATACGCAGTATTTT. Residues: CASSRGDLSTDTQYF.

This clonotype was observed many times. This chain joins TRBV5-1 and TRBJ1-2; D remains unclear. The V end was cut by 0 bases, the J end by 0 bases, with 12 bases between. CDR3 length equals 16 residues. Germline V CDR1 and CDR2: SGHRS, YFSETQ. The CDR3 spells CASSLAPSTANYGYTF. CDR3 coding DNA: TGCGCCAGCAGCTTGGCCCCCTCGACGGCTAACTATGGCTACACCTTC.

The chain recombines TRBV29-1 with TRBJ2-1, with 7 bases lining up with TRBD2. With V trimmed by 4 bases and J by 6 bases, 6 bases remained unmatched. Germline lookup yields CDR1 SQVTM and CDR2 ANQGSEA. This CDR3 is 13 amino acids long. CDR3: CSVASGTVNEQFF. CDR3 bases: TGCAGCGTTGCGAGCGGGACTGTCAATGAGCAGTTCTTC.

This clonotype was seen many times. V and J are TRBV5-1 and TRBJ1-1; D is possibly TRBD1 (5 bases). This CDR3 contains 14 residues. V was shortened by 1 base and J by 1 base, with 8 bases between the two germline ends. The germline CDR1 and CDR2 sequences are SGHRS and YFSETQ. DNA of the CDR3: TGCGCCAGCAGCTTGATTCAGGGGAACACTGAAGCTTTCTTT. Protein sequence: CASSLIQGNTEAFF.